This entry describes one T cell receptor beta chain. The specificity of this receptor is unknown. The record has no base qualities; no much larger clone is one base away. This record belongs to a study of T cell repertoires in cytomegalovirus infection (dated by TCRdb to the late 2010s). For context, the study as a whole: Donor HLA type was relevant to the analysis, because carriage of CMV infection together with the matching HLA type was indicated by public TCR beta signatures. What the work shows at the level of the full study, not this receptor alone: The ex vivo response was dominated by HLA-C-restricted CMV-specific TCR beta clonotypes, which also provided the single most frequent clonotype in two of eight donors. In both this cohort and an independent roughly 360-donor cohort, the cumulative frequency of public TCR beta family members distinguished carriers of CMV infection plus the relevant HLA type.

The listed sequencing device is Illumina HiSeq 1500. TCRdb redid the processing of the public reads, applying fastp at Q25 and MiXCR, and retained in-frame beta chains. CDR3 protein sequences are deduplicated, and each keeps its most common genes and DNA. Recorded for this sample are a few hundred thousand distinct CDR3 sequences; 15% to 20% of them occurred a single time. Of the sample, more than 45% falls within the top ten clones. This sequence was found in a human donor in good health (CMV status not recorded). Some clones in this sample may be carry-over from other donors' samples. Sequencing was carried out using CD8+ T cells from PBMCs.

The CDR3 has the sequence CASSLERGLGEQYF. DNA sequence: TGTGCCAGCAGCTTGGAGCGGGGGTTGGGTGAGCAGTACTTC. This chain joins TRBV5-5 to TRBJ2-7; 8 middle bases align to TRBD2. The CDR3, from cysteine to phenylalanine, totals 14 residues. This entry keeps only the CDR3 DNA: 42 bases, framed from base 1. For CDR1 and CDR2, the germline V gene (reference sequence) lists SGHKS and YYEKEE. The V end gives up 0 bases and the J end 7 bases, leaving 6 bases in the junction not matched to a gene.